The clone carrying this T cell receptor beta chain was seen at least ten times. The template used for profiling TCR beta VDJ and CDR3 was genomic DNA. TCRdb called the reads again in MiXCR, with one record for every CDR3 protein. The repertoire includes about 180,000 distinct CDR3 sequences, less than 60% of them detected once, and about 1% sits in the top ten. The entry originates in a study of CD8+CD57+ T cells in acquired aplastic anemia. After removal of 6 bases from V and 5 bases from J, the junction contained 8 bases not matched to a gene. The CDR3 runs to 14 residues. It was patients with CD8+CD57+ cell expansion by flow cytometry who were chosen for sequencing.

V usage is TRBV12-3 or TRBV12-4 and J usage is TRBJ2-7; TRBD1 aligns across 9 bases. This clonotype was obtained from a human donor with aplastic anemia. The sequenced sample consisted of sorted CD4+, CD8+, or CD8+CD57+ T cells (not recorded which) from PBMCs. The CDR3 loop reads CASRLTGGSDEQYF. The DNA of the CDR3 is TGTGCCAGCAGATTGACAGGGGGTTCGGACGAGCAGTACTTC.